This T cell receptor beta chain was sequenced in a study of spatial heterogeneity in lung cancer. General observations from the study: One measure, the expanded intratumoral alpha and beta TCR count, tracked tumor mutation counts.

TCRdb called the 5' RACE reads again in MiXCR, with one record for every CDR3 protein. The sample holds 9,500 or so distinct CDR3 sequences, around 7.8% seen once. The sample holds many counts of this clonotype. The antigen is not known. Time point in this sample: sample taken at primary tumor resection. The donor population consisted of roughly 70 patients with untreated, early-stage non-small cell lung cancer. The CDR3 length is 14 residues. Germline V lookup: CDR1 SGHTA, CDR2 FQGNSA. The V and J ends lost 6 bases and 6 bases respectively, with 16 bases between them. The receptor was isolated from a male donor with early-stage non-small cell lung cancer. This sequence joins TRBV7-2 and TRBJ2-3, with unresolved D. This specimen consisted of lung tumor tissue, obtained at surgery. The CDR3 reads CASSRLRKGDTQYF. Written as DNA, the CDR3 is TGTGCCAGCAGTCGACTGCGAAAAGGGGATACGCAGTATTTT.